This record looks at one T cell receptor beta chain sequence and its context. What it binds is unknown. A read error may explain this, as a much larger clone is one base away. Built from TCR beta cDNA, the libraries had unique molecular identifiers in them. TCRdb recomputed calls from the PCR reads with MiXCR, one row per CDR3 protein. The table has about 620,000 distinct CDR3 sequences, 44% seen once. The CDR3 runs to 14 residues. Germline values: CDR1 ENHRY, CDR2 SYGVKD. The entry originates in a study of post-analysis software for immune sequencing data. Study-wide results and caveats: Five TRBV segments occurring more often in patients than controls included TRBV5-6, TRBV5-1 and TRBV20-1. Those with multiple sclerosis, the patient group, showed significantly lower normalized Chao1 diversity than controls.

The source is a girl aged 10-17 years with multiple sclerosis. What was sequenced was blood. The rearrangement uses TRBV10-3 and TRBJ2-4; 8 nucleotides align to TRBD2. The DNA end favors TRBJ2-7, so the J call may be wrong. CDR3 in amino acids: CAMALAGRAYEQYF. The CDR3 nucleotides are TGTGCCATGGCGCTAGCGGGTAGAGCCTACGAGCAGTACTTC.